This TCR beta chain was documented in a study of blood T cell repertoires in COVID-19. Profiled with immunoSEQ multiplex PCR; TCRdb holds only in-frame clones, not every one. The data contain under 300,000 clones, roughly 80% of them singletons. This clone was found a few times. This receptor was taken from a human donor with COVID-19, enrolled during active disease. The donor label of this sample is uncertain. The sequenced material came from peripheral blood.

The DNA for the CDR3 is TGTGCCAGCATAGGTAGCGGGAGTAGCGTTACGCAGTATTTT. Amino acids: CASIGSGSSVTQYF. The chain joins TRBV2 to TRBJ2-3, with 9 bases fitting TRBD2. Trimming cost V 7 bases and J 8 bases; bases outside gene matches: 10. CDR1 SNHLY and CDR2 FYNNEI come from the germline V gene. This CDR3 is built from 14 residues.